The T cell receptor (beta chain) described here comes from a study of technical replicates of blood from a handful of donors. Clones were sequenced by immunoSEQ multiplex PCR, and TCRdb holds only the in-frame ones, with some missing. The sample consists of 50,000 to 60,000 clones, about 95% of them appearing once. Unmatched junction bases numbered 7, after V lost 1 base and J lost 9 bases. Germline V gene lookup returns CDR1 KGHSH and CDR2 LQKENI. The CDR3 runs to 15 residues. Specimen: PBMCs. V and J are TRBV18 and TRBJ2-1; 9 bases are a match to TRBD2. This sequence was found in a human donor in good health. Some clones in this sample may be carry-over from other donors' samples. CDR3 sequence (DNA): TGTGCCAGCTCACCACTAGCGGGAGTGGGTAGTGAGCAGTTCTTC. Amino acid sequence: CASSPLAGVGSEQFF.